This entry concerns a single TCR beta chain. The source of the sample is a study of shared clonotypes between healthy human individuals. Libraries were prepared by immunoSEQ multiplex PCR; TCRdb keeps only in-frame clonotypes and omits some of them. Found here are some 2,100,000 clones, 95% of them singletons; the top ten hold around 0.13%. The CDR3 consists of 16 residues. Germline V gene lookup returns CDR1 MNHEY and CDR2 SVGAGI. The germline V and J ends were trimmed by 4 bases and 4 bases, with 20 bases remaining between them. The J gene is TRBJ2-7, the V gene TRBV6-5, with a weak D call TRBD1 (6 bases). This TCR came from a young man in good health. Specimen: naive CD4+ T cells sorted from blood. The subset: CD45RA+ positively selected. CDR3 protein: CASSSKTTGPYYEQYF. Here the CDR3 DNA reads TGTGCCAGCAGTTCTAAAACCACAGGGCCCTATTACGAGCAGTACTTC.